A single sample gave rise to the 4 T cell receptor beta chains below, sequenced in a study of T cell clonotyping in hematopoietic cell transplantation. The table came from immunoSEQ multiplex PCR; TCRdb's copy has only in-frame clones and leaves some out. The sample includes 25,000 to 35,000 clones, roughly 91% of them seen just once. Indicated time point: recipient sample about 28 days before transplant, after cytoreduction. Sequencing was performed on peripheral blood mononuclear cells, taken before stem cell transplant. The source of these receptors is a man in his fifties or sixties with acute myeloid leukemia. Some clones in this sample may be carry-over from other donors' samples.

The J gene is TRBJ2-7, the V gene TRBV5-6; D might be TRBD2 (5 bases). Germline values: CDR1 SGHDT, CDR2 YYEEEE. The length of the CDR3 is 13 residues. The ends were cut back, 3 bases at V and 0 bases at J, with 7 bases in the middle. The CDR3 loop reads CASSSGSSYEQYF. The CDR3 nucleotides read TGTGCCAGCAGCTCTGGGAGCTCCTACGAGCAGTACTTC.

This clone was counted a single time. The CDR3 loop reads CASSQPGNSYEQYF. The CDR3 DNA is TGCGCCAGCAGCCAACCCGGGAACTCCTACGAGCAGTACTTC. The rearrangement joins TRBV4-1 to TRBJ2-7, with D possibly TRBD2 on 5 matching bases. This CDR3 region has 14 residues. From germline, CDR1 is MGHRA and CDR2 YSYEKL. Trimming took 2 bases from V and 0 from J, leaving 8 bases between them.

This clone was seen a single time. The chain is built from TRBV14 and TRBJ2-2, with D possibly matching TRBD1 (5 bases). Trimming took 1 base from V and 6 from J, leaving 6 bases between them. The CDR3 has 13 amino acids. Per germline, CDR1 SGHDN and CDR2 FVKESK. CDR3 sequence: CASSQAGSGELFF. The CDR3 coding sequence is TGTGCCAGCAGCCAAGCAGGGTCCGGGGAGCTGTTTTTT.

The chain joins TRBV9 to TRBJ1-5; 7 nucleotides line up with TRBD1. Germline loops: CDR1 SGDLS, CDR2 YYNGEE. The CDR3 contains 14 residues. V lost 1 base to trimming and J lost 5 bases; unmatched junction nucleotides: 3. The CDR3, as DNA: TGTGCCAGCAGCGTACAGGGGGGAGATCAGCCCCAGCATTTT. This sequence encodes CASSVQGGDQPQHF.